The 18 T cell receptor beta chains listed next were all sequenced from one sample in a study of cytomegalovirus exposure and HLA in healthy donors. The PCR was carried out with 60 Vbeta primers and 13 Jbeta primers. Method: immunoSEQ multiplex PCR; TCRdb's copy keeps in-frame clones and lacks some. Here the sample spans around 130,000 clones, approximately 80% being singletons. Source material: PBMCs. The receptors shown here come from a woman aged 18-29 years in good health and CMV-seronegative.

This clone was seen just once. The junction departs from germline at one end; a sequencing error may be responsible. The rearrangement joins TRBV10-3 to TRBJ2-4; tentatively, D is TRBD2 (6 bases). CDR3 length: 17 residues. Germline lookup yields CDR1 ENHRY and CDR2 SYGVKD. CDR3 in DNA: TGTGCCATCAGTGAGTCGGTTACCGGGGGAGCCAAAAACAGTCAGTACTTC. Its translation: CAISESVTGGAKNSQYF.

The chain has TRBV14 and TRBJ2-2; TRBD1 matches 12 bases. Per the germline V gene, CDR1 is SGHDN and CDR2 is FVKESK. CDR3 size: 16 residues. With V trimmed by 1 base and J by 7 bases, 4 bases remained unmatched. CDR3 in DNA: TGTGCCAGCAGCCAAGTCGGGACAGGGGGCAGCGGGGAGCTGTTTTTT. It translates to CASSQVGTGGSGELFF.

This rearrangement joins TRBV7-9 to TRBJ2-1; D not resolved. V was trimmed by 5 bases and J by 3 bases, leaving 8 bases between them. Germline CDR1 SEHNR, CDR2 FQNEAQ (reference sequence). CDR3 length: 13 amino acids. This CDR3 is CASSQLVYNEQFF. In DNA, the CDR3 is TGTGCCAGCAGCCAGCTAGTCTACAATGAGCAGTTCTTC.

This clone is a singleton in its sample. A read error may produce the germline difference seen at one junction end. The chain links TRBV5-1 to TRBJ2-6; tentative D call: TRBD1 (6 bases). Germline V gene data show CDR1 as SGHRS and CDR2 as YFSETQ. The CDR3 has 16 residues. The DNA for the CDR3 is TGCGCCAGCAGCTTCGGGACATCCTCTGGGGCCAACGGCCTGACTTTC. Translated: CASSFGTSSGANGLTF.

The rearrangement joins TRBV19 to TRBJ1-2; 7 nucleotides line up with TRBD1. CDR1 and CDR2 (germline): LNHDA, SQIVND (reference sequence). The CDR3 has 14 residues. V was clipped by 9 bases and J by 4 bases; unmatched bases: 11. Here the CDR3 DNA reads TGTGCCAGCGCAACCAGGGGGAGCGTCTATGGCTACACCTTC. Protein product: CASATRGSVYGYTF.

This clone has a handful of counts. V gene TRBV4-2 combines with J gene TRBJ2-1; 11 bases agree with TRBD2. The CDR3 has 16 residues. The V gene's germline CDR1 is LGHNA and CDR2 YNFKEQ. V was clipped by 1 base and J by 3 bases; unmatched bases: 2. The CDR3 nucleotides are TGTGCCAGCAGCCAAGCTGGGACTAGCGGCTACAATGAGCAGTTCTTC. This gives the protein CASSQAGTSGYNEQFF.

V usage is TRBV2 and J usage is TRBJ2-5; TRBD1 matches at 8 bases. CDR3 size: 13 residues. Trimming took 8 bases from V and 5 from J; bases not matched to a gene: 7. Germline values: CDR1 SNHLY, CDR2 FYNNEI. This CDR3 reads CASSAGGGETQYF. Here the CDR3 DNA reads TGTGCCAGCTCGGCAGGGGGCGGGGAGACCCAGTACTTC.

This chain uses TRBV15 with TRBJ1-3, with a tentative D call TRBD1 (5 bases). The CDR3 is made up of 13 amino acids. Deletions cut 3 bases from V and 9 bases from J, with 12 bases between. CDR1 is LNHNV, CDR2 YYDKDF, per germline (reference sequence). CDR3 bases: TGTGCCACCAGCAGGCCTCACCAGGGCACCATATATTTT. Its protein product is CATSRPHQGTIYF.

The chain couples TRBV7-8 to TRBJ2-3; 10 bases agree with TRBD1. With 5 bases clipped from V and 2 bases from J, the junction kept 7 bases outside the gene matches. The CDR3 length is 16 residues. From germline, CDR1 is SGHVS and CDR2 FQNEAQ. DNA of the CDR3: TGTGCCAGCAGCCCGCGGGACAGGGGCCCCACAGATACGCAGTATTTT. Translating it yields CASSPRDRGPTDTQYF. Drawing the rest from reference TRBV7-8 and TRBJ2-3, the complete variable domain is GAGVSQSPRYKVAKRGQDVALRCDPISGHVSLFWYQQALGQGPEFLTYFQNEAQLDKSGLPSDRFFAERPEGSVSTLKIQRTQQEDSAVYLCASSPRDRGPTDTQYFGPGTRLTVL.

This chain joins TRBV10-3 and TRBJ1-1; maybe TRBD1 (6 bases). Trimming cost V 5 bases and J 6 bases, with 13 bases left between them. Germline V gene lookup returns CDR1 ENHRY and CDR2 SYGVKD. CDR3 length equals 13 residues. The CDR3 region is CAISTTGFAEAFF. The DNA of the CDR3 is TGTGCCATCAGTACCACAGGGTTTGCTGAAGCTTTCTTT.

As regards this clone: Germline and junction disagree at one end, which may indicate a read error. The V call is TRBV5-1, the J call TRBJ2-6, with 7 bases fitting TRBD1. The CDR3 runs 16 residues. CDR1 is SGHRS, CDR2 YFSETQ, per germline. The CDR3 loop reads CASRGQASSGANGLTF. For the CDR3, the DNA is TGCGCCAGCAGAGGACAGGCAAGCTCTGGGGCCAACGGCCTGACTTTC.

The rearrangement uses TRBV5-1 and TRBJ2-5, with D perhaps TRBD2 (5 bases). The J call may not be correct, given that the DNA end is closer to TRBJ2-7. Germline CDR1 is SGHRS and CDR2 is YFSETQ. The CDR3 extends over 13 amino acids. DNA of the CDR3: TGCGCCAGCAGCTTCGGGAATCCTGGCGAGCAGTACTTC. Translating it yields CASSFGNPGEQYF.

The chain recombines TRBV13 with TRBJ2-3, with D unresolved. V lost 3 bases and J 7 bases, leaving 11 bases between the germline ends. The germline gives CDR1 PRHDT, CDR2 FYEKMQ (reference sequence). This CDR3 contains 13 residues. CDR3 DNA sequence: TGTGCCAGCAGCTTCACCTCGTGGCATACGCAGTATTTT. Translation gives CASSFTSWHTQYF.

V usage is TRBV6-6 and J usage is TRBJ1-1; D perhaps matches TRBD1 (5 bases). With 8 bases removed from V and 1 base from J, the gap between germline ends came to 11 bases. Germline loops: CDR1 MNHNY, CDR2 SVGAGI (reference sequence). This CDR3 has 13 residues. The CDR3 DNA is TGTGCCAGCTTCCGCCAGGGGAACACTGAAGCTTTCTTT. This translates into CASFRQGNTEAFF.

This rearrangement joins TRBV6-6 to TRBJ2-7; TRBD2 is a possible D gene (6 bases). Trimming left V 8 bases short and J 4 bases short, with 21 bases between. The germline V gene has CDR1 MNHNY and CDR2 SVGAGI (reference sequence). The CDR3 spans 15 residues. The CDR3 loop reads CASGETVTGAYEQYF. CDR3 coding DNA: TGTGCCAGCGGGGAGACAGTCACGGGAGCGTACGAGCAGTACTTC.

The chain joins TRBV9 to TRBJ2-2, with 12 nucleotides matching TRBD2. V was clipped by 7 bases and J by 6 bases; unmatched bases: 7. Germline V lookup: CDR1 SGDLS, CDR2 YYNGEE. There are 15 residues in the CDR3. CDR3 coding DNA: TGTGCCAGCGGGGAGACTAGCGGGAGTGCCGGGGAGCTGTTTTTT. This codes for CASGETSGSAGELFF.

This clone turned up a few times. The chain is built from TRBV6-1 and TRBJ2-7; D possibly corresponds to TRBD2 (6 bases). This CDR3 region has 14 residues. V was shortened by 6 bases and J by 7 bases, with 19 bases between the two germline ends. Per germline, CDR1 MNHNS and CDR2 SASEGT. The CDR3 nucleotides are TGTGCCAGCAGCCGGGACTCAGCCCCACTGGAGCAGTACTTC. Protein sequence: CASSRDSAPLEQYF.

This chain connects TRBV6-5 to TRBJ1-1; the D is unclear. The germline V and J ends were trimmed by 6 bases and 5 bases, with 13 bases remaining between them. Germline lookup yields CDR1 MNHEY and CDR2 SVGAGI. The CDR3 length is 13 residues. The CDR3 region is CASSPGLRTEAFF. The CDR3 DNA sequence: TGTGCCAGCAGCCCAGGACTGAGAACTGAAGCTTTCTTT.